The 22 T cell receptor beta chains below all came from one sample that was sequenced in a study of response to subunit inactivated influenza vaccine. MiXCR, applied by TCRdb to the RT-PCR reads, yields one record per CDR3 protein. The table lists around 750,000 distinct CDR3 sequences, roughly 20% of them singletons. The sequencing used PBMCs from blood, collected roughly 5 days after vaccination. The receptors were gathered from a man aged 50-60 years who received an inactivated influenza vaccine.

This rearrangement joins TRBV15 to TRBJ2-7; 9 nucleotides align to TRBD1. This CDR3 is 15 amino acids long. J lost 0 bases, V lost 2 bases, and 2 bases had no gene match. Germline values: CDR1 LNHNV, CDR2 YYDKDF (reference sequence). The CDR3 reads CATSRPGQGSYEQYF. CDR3 nucleotide sequence: TGTGCCACCAGCAGACCGGGACAGGGCTCCTACGAGCAGTACTTC.

This clonotype occurred a few times. The gene calls are TRBV10-3 and TRBJ2-2; 7 bases are a match to TRBD1. CDR1 ENHRY and CDR2 SYGVKD come from the germline V gene. The trim removed 10 bases at V and 5 bases at J, leaving 7 bases unmatched. The CDR3 covers 13 residues. Written as DNA, the CDR3 is TGTGCCACCACAGGGGCCCGGACCGGGGAGCTGTTTTTT. Amino acid sequence: CATTGARTGELFF.

This clonotype has ten or more counts. The rearrangement uses TRBV28 and TRBJ1-6, with unresolved D. V was cut by 2 bases and J by 6 bases, with 5 bases left in between. CDR3 length: 13 residues. Germline CDR1 MDHEN, CDR2 SYDVKM. The CDR3 region is CASSLRPNSPLHF. The CDR3 nucleotides read TGTGCCAGCAGTTTAAGGCCTAATTCACCCCTCCACTTT.

This clonotype occurred once. The chain joins TRBV12-3 or TRBV12-4 to TRBJ2-1; D not resolved. V lost 3 bases and J 5 bases, leaving 11 bases between the germline ends. The CDR3 covers 14 residues. The CDR3 protein is CASSFVQPNNEQFF. CDR3 in DNA: TGTGCCAGCAGTTTCGTTCAGCCGAACAATGAGCAGTTCTTC.

The V gene is TRBV4-3, the J gene TRBJ1-1, with D possibly matching TRBD1 (6 bases). Germline values: CDR1 LGHNA, CDR2 YSLEER. Trimming removed 0 bases from V and 11 bases from J, with 19 bases in between. The CDR3 runs to 15 residues. CDR3 nucleotide sequence: TGCGCCAGCAGCCAAGAGAGGGGGGCAGAGAGGCTTGCTTTCTTT. Protein sequence: CASSQERGAERLAFF.

This clonotype was seen many times. This chain connects TRBV20-1 to TRBJ2-7, with D tentatively TRBD1 (6 bases). Trimming stripped 0 bases from V and 2 bases from J, with 11 bases between. The CDR3 sequence is 14 residues long. In germline, CDR1 is DFQATT, CDR2 SNEGSKA (reference sequence). In nucleotides, the CDR3 is TGCAGTGCTAGAGATGCGGCAGGGGCCTACGAGCAGTACTTC. Amino acids: CSARDAAGAYEQYF.

Turning to this clonotype: The germline gene is not matched at one end of the junction; a read error may be the cause. The V gene is TRBV29-1, the J gene TRBJ2-3; D not resolved. Germline lookup yields CDR1 SQVTM and CDR2 ANQGSEA. CDR3 length: 10 amino acids. CDR3 sequence reads: CSAGTDMQYF. The CDR3 DNA is TGCAGCGCCGGTACAGATATGCAGTATTTT.

This clonotype appeared a single time. V is TRBV7-2 and J is TRBJ2-7; D call uncertain. Germline CDR1 is SGHTA and CDR2 is FQGNSA. V was cut by 2 bases and J by 6 bases, with 11 bases left in between. The CDR3 totals 13 residues. The CDR3 reads CASSLSPYIEQYF. The CDR3 bases are TGTGCCAGCAGCTTATCGCCCTATATCGAGCAGTACTTC.

The sample holds a few counts of this clonotype. This chain connects TRBV7-2 to TRBJ1-2; no clear D gene. Trimming took 7 bases from V and 0 from J, leaving 6 bases between them. Germline loops: CDR1 SGHTA, CDR2 FQGNSA. The CDR3 consists of 12 residues. CDR3 coding DNA: TGTGCCAGCAAGAAAACTAACTATGGCTACACCTTC. It yields the protein CASKKTNYGYTF.

The chain employs TRBV11-2 and TRBJ2-5; 8 nucleotides match TRBD2. This CDR3 region has 17 residues. Trimming took 0 bases from V and 4 from J; bases not matched to a gene: 10. Germline V gives CDR1 SGHAT, CDR2 FQNNGV. The CDR3 DNA reads as TGTGCCAGCAGCTTAGATTTCTGGGTAGCGGGAAGAGAGACCCAGTACTTC. Translating it yields CASSLDFWVAGRETQYF. Using reference TRBV11-2 and TRBJ2-5 for the parts outside the CDR3, the full variable domain is EAGVAQSPRYKIIEKRQSVAFWCNPISGHATLYWYQQILGQGPKLLIQFQNNGVVDDSQLPKDRFSAERLKGVDSTLKIQPAKLEDSAVYLCASSLDFWVAGRETQYFGPGTRLLVL.

This clonotype was counted between two and nine times. The chain links TRBV12-3 or TRBV12-4 to TRBJ2-7, with TRBD1 matching 9 bases. Trimming cost V 6 bases and J 3 bases; bases outside gene matches: 6. The CDR3 extends over 14 amino acids. The CDR3 sequence: CASRRQGGHYEQYF. The CDR3 DNA is TGTGCCAGCAGGAGACAGGGGGGGCACTACGAGCAGTACTTC.

This chain joins TRBV12-3 or TRBV12-4 and TRBJ2-5; possibly TRBD1 for D (6 bases). The CDR3 is 18 residues long. Deletions cut 1 base from V and 5 bases from J, with 23 bases between. The DNA of the CDR3 is TGTGCCAGCAGTTTAGATCCCTCCCTGGGGGCAGTTGTCGAGACCCAGTACTTC. Translating gives CASSLDPSLGAVVETQYF.

The chain has TRBV7-2 and TRBJ1-6; D gene ambiguous. The CDR3 contains 11 residues. Trimming stripped 6 bases from V and 8 bases from J, with 5 bases between. Germline loops: CDR1 SGHTA, CDR2 FQGNSA. In DNA, the CDR3 is TGTGCCAGCAGTACAGATTCACCCCTCCACTTT. This translates into CASSTDSPLHF.

The genes are TRBV6-6 and TRBJ2-7; D possibly matches TRBD1 or TRBD2 (6 bases each). Trimming took 7 bases from V and 4 from J, leaving 14 bases between them. Per germline, CDR1 MNHNY and CDR2 SVGAGI (reference sequence). This CDR3 has 13 residues. CDR3 coding DNA: TGTGCCAGCATAGGGGGGCGCGTTTACGAGCAGTACTTC. Translation: CASIGGRVYEQYF.

This clonotype was counted between two and nine times. V gene TRBV21-1 combines with J gene TRBJ2-7; TRBD1, the table's D call, was not compared with the DNA. TRBV21-1 represents a pseudogene. The CDR3 contains 12 residues. The CDR3 DNA follows: TGTGCCAGCAGTCCGCCCCCCTACGAGCAGTACTTC. Its translation: CASSPPPYEQYF.

The gene calls are TRBV15 and TRBJ2-1, with 9 bases matching TRBD2. CDR1 and CDR2 (germline): LNHNV, YYDKDF (reference sequence). This CDR3 contains 15 residues. With 0 bases clipped from V and 4 bases from J, the junction kept 1 base outside the gene matches. The CDR3, as DNA: TGTGCCACCAGCAGAGAAGCGGGAGGTTACAATGAGCAGTTCTTC. Translated: CATSREAGGYNEQFF.

This chain uses TRBV4-1 with TRBJ1-5, with D perhaps matching TRBD1 (6 bases). Per germline, CDR1 MGHRA and CDR2 YSYEKL. This CDR3 is built from 15 residues. V lost 5 bases and J lost 2, with 13 bases in between. Here the CDR3 DNA reads TGCGCCAGCAGCAAGACACAGGGTGGCAATCAGCCCCAGCATTTT. It is translated as CASSKTQGGNQPQHF.

This clonotype was found a few times. The chain joins TRBV12-3 or TRBV12-4 to TRBJ2-4; D may be TRBD1 (6 bases). The CDR3 length is 14 residues. V lost 6 bases to trimming and J lost 6 bases, with 15 bases between them. CDR3 region: CASRATGPGNIQYF. CDR3 DNA sequence: TGTGCCAGCAGGGCGACAGGCCCAGGAAACATTCAGTACTTC.

The chain recombines TRBV5-6 with TRBJ2-3; TRBD2 might be the D (5 bases). The CDR3 consists of 15 residues. The germline gives CDR1 SGHDT, CDR2 YYEEEE. Trimming pared 6 bases from V and 0 bases from J, leaving 14 bases between. The CDR3 protein is CASTRSGGSTDTQYF. The CDR3 DNA reads TGTGCCAGCACCAGGTCTGGCGGGAGCACAGATACGCAGTATTTT.

The chain employs TRBV19 and TRBJ2-2; possible D gene TRBD1, 6 bases. Trimming removed 8 bases at V and 4 bases at J, with 29 bases between. Looked up from germline, CDR1 is LNHDA and CDR2 is SQIVND (reference sequence). This CDR3 comprises 19 residues. CDR3: CASGKRDKAPAPPTGELFF. CDR3 sequence (DNA): TGTGCCAGTGGGAAACGGGACAAGGCTCCTGCACCACCCACCGGGGAGCTGTTTTTT.

This clonotype turned up a few times. CDR3 amino acids: CASSAPGQGANQPQHF. The CDR3 bases are TGTGCCAGCAGTGCACCCGGACAGGGGGCCAACCAGCCCCAGCATTTT. The chain is built from TRBV12-3 or TRBV12-4 and TRBJ1-5, with 11 nucleotides matching TRBD1. J gave up 7 bases and V 5 bases, and 10 bases lay outside the gene matches. This CDR3 region has 16 residues.

The chain employs TRBV4-1 and TRBJ2-7, with 10 bases lining up with TRBD2. The CDR3 spans 21 residues. Unmatched junction bases numbered 21, after V lost 4 bases and J lost 0 bases. Germline CDR1 MGHRA, CDR2 YSYEKL. CDR3 loop: CASSPAVPGIAGGGLSYEQYF. In DNA form, the CDR3 reads TGCGCCAGCAGCCCGGCGGTCCCTGGAATAGCGGGGGGCGGACTCTCCTACGAGCAGTACTTC.